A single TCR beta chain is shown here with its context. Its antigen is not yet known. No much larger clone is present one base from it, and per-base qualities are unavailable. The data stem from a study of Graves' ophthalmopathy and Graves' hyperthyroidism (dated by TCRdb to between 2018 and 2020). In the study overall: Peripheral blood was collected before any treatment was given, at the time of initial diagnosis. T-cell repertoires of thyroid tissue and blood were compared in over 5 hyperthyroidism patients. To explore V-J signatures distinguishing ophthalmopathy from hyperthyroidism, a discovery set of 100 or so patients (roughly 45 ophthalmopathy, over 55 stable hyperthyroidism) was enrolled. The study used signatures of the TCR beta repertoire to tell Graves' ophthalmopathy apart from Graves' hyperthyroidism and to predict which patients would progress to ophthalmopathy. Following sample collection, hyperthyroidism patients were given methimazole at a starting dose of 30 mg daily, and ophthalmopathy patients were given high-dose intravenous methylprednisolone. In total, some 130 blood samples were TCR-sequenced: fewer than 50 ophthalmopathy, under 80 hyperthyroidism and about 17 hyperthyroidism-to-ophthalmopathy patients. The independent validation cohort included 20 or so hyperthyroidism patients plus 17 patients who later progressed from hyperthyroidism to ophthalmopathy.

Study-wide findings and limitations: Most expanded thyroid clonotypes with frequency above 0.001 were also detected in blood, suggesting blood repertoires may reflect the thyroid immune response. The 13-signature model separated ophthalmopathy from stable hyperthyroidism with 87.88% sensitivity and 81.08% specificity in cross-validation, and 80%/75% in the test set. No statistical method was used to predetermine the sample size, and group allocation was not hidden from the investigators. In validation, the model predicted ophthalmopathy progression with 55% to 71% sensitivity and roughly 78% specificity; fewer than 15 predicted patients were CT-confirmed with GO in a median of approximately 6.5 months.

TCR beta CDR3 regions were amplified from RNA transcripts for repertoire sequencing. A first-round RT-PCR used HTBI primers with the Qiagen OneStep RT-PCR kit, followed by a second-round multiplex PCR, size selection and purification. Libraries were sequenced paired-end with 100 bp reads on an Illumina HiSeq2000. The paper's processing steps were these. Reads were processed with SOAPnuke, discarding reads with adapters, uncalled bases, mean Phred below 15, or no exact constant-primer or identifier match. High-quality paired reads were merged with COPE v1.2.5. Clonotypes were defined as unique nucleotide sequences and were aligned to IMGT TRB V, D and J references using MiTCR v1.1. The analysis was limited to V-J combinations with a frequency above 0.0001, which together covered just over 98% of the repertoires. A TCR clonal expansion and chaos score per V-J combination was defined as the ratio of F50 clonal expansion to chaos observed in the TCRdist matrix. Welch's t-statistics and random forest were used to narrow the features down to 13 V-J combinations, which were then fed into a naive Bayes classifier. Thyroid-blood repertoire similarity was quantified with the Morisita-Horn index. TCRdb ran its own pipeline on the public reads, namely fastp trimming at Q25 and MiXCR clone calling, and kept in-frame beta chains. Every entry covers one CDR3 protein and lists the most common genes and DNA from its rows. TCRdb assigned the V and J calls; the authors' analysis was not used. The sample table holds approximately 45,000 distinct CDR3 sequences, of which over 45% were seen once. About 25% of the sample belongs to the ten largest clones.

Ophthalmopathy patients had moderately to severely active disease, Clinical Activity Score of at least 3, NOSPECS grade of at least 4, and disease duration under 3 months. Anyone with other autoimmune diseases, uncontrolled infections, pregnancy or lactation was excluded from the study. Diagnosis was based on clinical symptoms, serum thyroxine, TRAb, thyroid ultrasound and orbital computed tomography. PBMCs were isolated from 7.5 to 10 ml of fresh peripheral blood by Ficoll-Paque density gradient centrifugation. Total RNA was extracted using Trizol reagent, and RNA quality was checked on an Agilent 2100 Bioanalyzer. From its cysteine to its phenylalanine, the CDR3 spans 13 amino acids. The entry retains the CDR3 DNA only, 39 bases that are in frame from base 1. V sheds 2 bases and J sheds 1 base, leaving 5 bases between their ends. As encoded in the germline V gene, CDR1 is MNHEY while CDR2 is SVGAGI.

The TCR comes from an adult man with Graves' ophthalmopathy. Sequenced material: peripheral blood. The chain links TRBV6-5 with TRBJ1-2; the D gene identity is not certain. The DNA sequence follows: TGTGCCAGCAGTTACCGGAATAACTATGGCTACACCTTC. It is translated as CASSYRNNYGYTF.